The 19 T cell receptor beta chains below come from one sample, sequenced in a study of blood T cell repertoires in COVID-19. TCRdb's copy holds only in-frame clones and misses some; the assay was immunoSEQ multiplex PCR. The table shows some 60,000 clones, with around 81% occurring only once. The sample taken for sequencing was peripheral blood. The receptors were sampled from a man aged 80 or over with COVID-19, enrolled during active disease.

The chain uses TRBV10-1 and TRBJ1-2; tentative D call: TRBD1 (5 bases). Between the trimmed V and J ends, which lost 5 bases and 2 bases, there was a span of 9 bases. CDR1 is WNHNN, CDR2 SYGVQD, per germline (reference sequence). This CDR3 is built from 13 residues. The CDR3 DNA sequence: TGCGCCAGCAGTCCCGACAGCAACTATGGCTACACCTTC. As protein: CASSPDSNYGYTF.

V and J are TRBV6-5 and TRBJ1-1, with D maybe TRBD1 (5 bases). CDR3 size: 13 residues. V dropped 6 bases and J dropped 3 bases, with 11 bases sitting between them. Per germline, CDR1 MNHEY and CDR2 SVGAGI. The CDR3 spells CASSLMGHTEAFF. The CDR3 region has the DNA TGTGCCAGCAGCCTCATGGGGCACACTGAAGCTTTCTTT.

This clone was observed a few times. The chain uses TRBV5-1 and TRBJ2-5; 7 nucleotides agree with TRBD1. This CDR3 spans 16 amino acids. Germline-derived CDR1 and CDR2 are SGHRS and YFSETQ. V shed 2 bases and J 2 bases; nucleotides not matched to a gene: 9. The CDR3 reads CASSFPMGQRQETQYF. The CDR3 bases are TGCGCCAGCAGCTTTCCAATGGGACAGAGACAAGAGACCCAGTACTTC.

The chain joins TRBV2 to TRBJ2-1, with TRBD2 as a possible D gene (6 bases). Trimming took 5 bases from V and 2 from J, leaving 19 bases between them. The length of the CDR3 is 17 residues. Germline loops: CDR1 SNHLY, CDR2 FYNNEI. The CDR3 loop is CASSHLLGGNTYNEQFF. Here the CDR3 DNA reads TGTGCCAGCAGTCATTTGTTGGGCGGGAACACCTACAATGAGCAGTTCTTC.

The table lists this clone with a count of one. The CDR3 here is CASSQETGQGSYGYTF. The CDR3 bases are TGTGCCAGCAGCCAAGAAACCGGACAGGGGTCCTATGGCTACACCTTC. V usage is TRBV3-1 (or the pseudogene TRBV3-2) and J usage is TRBJ1-2; TRBD1 matches at 9 bases. This CDR3 has 16 amino acids. Germline CDR1 LGHDT, CDR2 YNNKEL (reference sequence). J lost 4 bases, V lost 0 bases, and 6 bases had no gene match.

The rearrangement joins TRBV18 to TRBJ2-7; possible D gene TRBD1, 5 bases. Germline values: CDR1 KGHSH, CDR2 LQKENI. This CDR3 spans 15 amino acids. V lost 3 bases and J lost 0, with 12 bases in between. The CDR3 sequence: CASSPLGQSSYEQYV. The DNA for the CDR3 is TGTGCCAGCTCACCCTTGGGGCAGAGCTCCTACGAGCAGTACGTC.

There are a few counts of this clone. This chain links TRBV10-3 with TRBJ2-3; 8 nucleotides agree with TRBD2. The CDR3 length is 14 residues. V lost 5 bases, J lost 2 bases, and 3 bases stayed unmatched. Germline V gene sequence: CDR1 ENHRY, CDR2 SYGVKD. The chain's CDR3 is CAISSGGPTDTQYF. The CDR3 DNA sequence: TGTGCCATCAGTAGCGGGGGCCCCACAGATACGCAGTATTTT.

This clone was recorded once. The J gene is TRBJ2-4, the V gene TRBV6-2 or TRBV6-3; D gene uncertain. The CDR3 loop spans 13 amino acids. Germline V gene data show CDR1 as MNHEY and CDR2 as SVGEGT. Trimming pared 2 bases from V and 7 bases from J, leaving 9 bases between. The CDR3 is CASSYPQANIQYF. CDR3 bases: TGTGCCAGCAGTTACCCCCAGGCGAACATTCAGTACTTC.

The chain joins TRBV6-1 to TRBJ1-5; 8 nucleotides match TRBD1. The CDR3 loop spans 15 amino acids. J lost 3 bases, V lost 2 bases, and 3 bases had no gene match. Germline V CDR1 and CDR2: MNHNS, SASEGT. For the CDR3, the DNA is TGTGCCAGCAGTGAATATCAGGGGGCCAATCAGCCCCAGCATTTT. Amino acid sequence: CASSEYQGANQPQHF.

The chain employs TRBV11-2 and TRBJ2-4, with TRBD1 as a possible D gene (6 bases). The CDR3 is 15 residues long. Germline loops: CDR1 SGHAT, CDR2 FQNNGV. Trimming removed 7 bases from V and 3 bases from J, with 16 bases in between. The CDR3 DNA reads TGTGCCAGCACTCCGACAGGAGTGGGCAAAAACATTCAGTACTTC. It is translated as CASTPTGVGKNIQYF.

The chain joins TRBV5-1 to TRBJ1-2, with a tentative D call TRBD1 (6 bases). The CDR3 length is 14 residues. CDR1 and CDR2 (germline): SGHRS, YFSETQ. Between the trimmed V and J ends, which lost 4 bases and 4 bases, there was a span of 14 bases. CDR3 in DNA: TGCGCCAGCAGCGGGGGCCCGGCGGGCTATGGCTACACCTTC. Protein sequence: CASSGGPAGYGYTF.

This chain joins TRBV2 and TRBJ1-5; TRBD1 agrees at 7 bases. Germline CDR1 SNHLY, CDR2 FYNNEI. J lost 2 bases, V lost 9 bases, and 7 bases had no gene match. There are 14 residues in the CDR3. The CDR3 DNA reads TGTGCCAGTACCACAGGGGAACGCAATCAGCCCCAGCATTTT. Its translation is CASTTGERNQPQHF.

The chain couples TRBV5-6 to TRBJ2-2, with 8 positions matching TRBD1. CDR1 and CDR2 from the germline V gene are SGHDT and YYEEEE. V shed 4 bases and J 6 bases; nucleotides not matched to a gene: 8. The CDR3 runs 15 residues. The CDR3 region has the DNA TGTGCCAGCAGCCGTGGGACAGGCGCCGCCGGGGAGCTGTTTTTT. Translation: CASSRGTGAAGELFF.

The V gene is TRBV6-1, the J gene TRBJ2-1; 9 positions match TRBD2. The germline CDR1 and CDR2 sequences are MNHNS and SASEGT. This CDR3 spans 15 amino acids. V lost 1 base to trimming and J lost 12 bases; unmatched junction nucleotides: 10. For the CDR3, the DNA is TGTGCCAGCAGTGAAGAAGGCGGGGGGGCCTGGGGGCAGTTCTTC. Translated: CASSEEGGGAWGQFF.

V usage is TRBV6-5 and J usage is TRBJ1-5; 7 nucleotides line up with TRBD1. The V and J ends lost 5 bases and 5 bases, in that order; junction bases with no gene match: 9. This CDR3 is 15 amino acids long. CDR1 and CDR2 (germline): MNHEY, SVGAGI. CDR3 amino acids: CASSPGTVYHQPQHF. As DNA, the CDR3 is TGTGCCAGCAGTCCCGGGACAGTTTATCATCAGCCCCAGCATTTT.

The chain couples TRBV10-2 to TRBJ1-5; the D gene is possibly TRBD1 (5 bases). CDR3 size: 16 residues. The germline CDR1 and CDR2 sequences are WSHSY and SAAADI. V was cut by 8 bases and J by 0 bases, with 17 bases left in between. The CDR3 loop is CASHSGFSLSNQPQHF. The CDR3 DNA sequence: TGCGCCAGCCACTCAGGGTTTAGCCTTAGCAATCAGCCCCAGCATTTT.

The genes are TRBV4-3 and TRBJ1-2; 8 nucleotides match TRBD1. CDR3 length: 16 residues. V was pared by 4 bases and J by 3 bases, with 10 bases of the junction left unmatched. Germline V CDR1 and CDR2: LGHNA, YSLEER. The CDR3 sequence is CASSRGAGQGDYGYTF. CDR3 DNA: TGCGCCAGCAGCCGCGGGGCAGGACAGGGCGACTATGGCTACACCTTC.

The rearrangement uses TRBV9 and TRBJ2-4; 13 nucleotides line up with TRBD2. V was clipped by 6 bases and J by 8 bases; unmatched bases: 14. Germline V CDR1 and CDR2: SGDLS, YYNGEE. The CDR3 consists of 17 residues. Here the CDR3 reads CASTEGTSGAGGDIQYF. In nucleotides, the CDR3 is TGTGCCAGCACCGAAGGGACTAGCGGGGCAGGCGGGGACATTCAGTACTTC.

CDR3 amino acids: CASSLGLSSYNEQFF. The CDR3 DNA sequence: TGTGCCAGCAGCTTAGGCTTGAGCTCCTACAATGAGCAGTTCTTC. The V gene is TRBV7-2, the J gene TRBJ2-1; no clear D. The CDR3 totals 15 residues. V lost 1 base and J lost 0, with 7 bases in between. CDR1 SGHTA and CDR2 FQGNSA come from the germline V gene.